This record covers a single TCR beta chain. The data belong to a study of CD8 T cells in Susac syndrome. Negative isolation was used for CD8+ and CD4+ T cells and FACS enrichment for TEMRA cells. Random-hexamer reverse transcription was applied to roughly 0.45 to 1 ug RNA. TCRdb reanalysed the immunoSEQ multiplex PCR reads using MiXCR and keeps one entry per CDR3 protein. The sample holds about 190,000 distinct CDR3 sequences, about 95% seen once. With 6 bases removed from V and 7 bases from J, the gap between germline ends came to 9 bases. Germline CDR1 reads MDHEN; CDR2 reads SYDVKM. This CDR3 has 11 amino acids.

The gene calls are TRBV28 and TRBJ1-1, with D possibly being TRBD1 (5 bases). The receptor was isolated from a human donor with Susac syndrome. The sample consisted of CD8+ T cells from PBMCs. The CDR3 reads CASRGDLEAFF. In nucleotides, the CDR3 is TGTGCCAGCAGAGGGGATCTTGAAGCTTTCTTT.